One TCR beta chain is described in this entry. What it recognizes is unknown. Generation of TCR beta cDNA was performed by 5'RACE template switching incorporating UMIs. TCRdb reprocessed the 5' RACE reads and keeps a single row for each CDR3 protein, giving no DNA. Found here are about 460,000 distinct CDR3 sequences; the top ten clones hold roughly 1.4%. The CDR3 contains 17 residues. CDR1 is DFQATT and CDR2 is SNEGSKA in the germline V gene (reference sequence). The data originate from a study of T cells expressing NK-cell markers. For the study at large: CD3+CD56+NKG2C+, CD3+CD56+NKG2C- and CD3+CD56-NKG2C+ T cells, once sorted, supplied the TCR beta repertoires.

The study's findings and limits: Dominant NKG2C+ clonotype frequencies of roughly 1.0-8% of CD8+ T cells were measured in roughly 6 donors.

The TCR was taken from a woman aged 45-65 years in good health. The chain links TRBV20-1 to TRBJ2-6; there is no DNA to check the TCRdb D call of TRBD2. Sequencing used blood T cells: a sorted CD56 or NKG2C T cell subset, CD4+ or CD8+ T cells, or bulk PBMC T cells (not recorded which). CDR3 region: CSARGLAGTSGANVLTF.